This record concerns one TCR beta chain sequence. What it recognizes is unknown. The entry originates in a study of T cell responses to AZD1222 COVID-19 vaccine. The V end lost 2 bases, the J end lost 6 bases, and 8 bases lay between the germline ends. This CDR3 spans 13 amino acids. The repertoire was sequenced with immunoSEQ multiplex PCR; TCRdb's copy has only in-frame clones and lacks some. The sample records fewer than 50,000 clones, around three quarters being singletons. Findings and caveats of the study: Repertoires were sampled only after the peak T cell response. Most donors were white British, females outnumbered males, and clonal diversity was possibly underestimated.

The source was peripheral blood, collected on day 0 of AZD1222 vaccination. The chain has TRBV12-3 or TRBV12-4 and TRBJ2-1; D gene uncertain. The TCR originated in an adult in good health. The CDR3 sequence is CASSLRISNEQFF. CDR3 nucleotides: TGTGCCAGCAGTTTACGGATTAGCAATGAGCAGTTCTTC.